The clone carrying this T cell receptor (beta chain) has a count of ten or more. Its antigen is still unknown. This record comes from a study of T cells after yellow fever vaccination. Overall study: The fractions with low cell numbers were processed using SMART-Seq v4 Ultra Low Input. The study's findings and limits: The booster saw the reappearance of most primary-vaccination clones (more than 95% CD4, 80% to 90% CD8). Just a small share of clonotypes turned up in the CD4 compartment as well as the CD8 compartment.

Production of TCR cDNA was by 5'RACE template switching, which also added a universal primer site and UMIs. TCRdb used MiXCR to reprocess the 5' RACE reads, holding one entry per CDR3 protein. The table includes a few hundred thousand distinct CDR3 sequences, 4% to 5.5% detected once. This CDR3 has 15 amino acids. With 2 bases clipped from V and 0 bases from J, the junction kept 5 bases outside the gene matches. Germline loops: CDR1 DFQATT, CDR2 SNEGSKA (reference sequence). The source was PBMCs, collected 15 days after the yellow fever booster vaccination. This chain connects TRBV20-1 to TRBJ2-3, with 7 nucleotides matching TRBD2. The sequence derives from a man younger than 35 who received the YFV17D yellow fever vaccine. The CDR3 reads CSARSGTWSTDTQYF. The CDR3 coding sequence is TGCAGTGCTAGAAGCGGGACTTGGAGCACAGATACGCAGTATTTT.